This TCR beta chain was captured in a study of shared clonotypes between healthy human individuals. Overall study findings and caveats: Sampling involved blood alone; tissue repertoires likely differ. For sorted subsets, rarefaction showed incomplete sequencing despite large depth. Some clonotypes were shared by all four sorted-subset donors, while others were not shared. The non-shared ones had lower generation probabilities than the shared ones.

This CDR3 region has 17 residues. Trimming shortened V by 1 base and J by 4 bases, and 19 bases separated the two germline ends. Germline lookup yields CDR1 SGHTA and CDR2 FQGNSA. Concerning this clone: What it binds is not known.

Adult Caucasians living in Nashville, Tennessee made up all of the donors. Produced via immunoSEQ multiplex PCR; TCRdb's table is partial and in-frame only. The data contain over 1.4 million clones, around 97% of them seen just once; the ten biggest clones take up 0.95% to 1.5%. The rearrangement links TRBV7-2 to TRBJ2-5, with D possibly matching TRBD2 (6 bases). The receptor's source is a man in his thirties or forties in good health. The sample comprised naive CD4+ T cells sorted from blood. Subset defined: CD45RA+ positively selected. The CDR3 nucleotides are TGTGCCAGCAGCTTAGTGGGCTCGCGGGGCCTTCCAGAGACCCAGTACTTC. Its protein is CASSLVGSRGLPETQYF.